The 2 T cell receptor beta chains below all came from one sample that was sequenced in a study of T cell responses to AZD1222 COVID-19 vaccine. Profiling relied on immunoSEQ multiplex PCR, and the TCRdb table lists in-frame clones only, not all of them. Of 100,000 to 150,000 clones listed, roughly 91% are singletons. Sequencing used peripheral blood, obtained 28 days after the second AZD1222 dose. Receptor source: an adult who received the AZD1222 COVID-19 vaccine.

For this clone: An end of the junction does not agree with germline; a read error may underlie this. The chain is built from TRBV19 and TRBJ2-7, with 11 bases identical to TRBD2. Germline CDR1 is LNHDA and CDR2 is SQIVND (reference sequence). The CDR3 has 13 amino acids. CDR3 DNA sequence: TGTGCCAGTAGTATAAGTCTAGCGGGAGGTTTGCACTTC. It yields the protein CASSISLAGGLHF. Full variable domain (rest looked up from reference TRBV19 and TRBJ2-7): DGGITQSPKYLFRKEGQNVTLSCEQNLNHDAMYWYRQDPGQGLRLIYYSQIVNDFQKGDIAEGYSVSREKKESFPLTVTSAQKNPTAFYLCASSISLAGGLHFGPGTRLTVT.

V gene TRBV5-1 combines with J gene TRBJ1-2, with 7 bases lining up with TRBD1. With 3 bases clipped from V and 2 bases from J, the junction kept 7 bases outside the gene matches. This CDR3 contains 15 residues. Germline V CDR1 and CDR2: SGHRS, YFSETQ. CDR3 nucleotide sequence: TGCGCCAGCAGCTCCCGGGACAGTACGAACTATGGCTACACCTTC. It codes for CASSSRDSTNYGYTF.